This TCR beta chain was observed in a study of blood T cells in healthy people across ages. Study overall: Per two T cells, about one barcoded beta molecule was captured through template switching.

Per germline, CDR1 MDHEN and CDR2 SYDVKM. V was clipped by 2 bases and J by 3 bases, with 17 bases between them. CDR3 length equals 16 residues. Together with a sample-barcoded 5' primer, a J-beta primer mix was included in a second PCR lasting about 6 to 11 cycles. Paired-end reads containing CDR3 totaled no fewer than 2.5 million for each sample. TCRdb re-derived calls from the 5' RACE reads in MiXCR, one entry per CDR3 protein. The table has around 580,000 distinct CDR3 sequences, around 48% seen once. At least 5.5 micrograms of total RNA were extracted per sample. The chain joins TRBV28 to TRBJ2-7; tentative D call: TRBD1 (6 bases). The source material was blood. This TCR was sampled from a man at least 80 years old in good health. The CDR3 region has the DNA TGTGCCAGCAGTTTAATATCAGGGCAGGGACACTACGAGCAGTACTTC. Encoded protein: CASSLISGQGHYEQYF.